A single sample gave rise to the 22 T cell receptor beta chains below, sequenced in a study of CD8+CD57+ T cells in acquired aplastic anemia. Genomic DNA, the template, was used for profiling of the TCR beta VDJ and CDR3. TCRdb re-derived calls from the reads in MiXCR, one entry per CDR3 protein. The data contain 200,000 to 250,000 distinct CDR3 sequences, about a third of them singletons. Sequenced: sorted CD4+, CD8+, or CD8+CD57+ T cells (not recorded which) from PBMCs. The receptors derive from a human donor in good health, serving as a control.

There are many counts of this clonotype. The chain is built from TRBV2 and TRBJ2-1, with D possibly TRBD2 on 5 matching bases. CDR3 length: 14 residues. With 8 bases removed from V and 8 bases from J, the gap between germline ends came to 19 bases. Germline-derived CDR1 and CDR2 are SNHLY and FYNNEI. CDR3 DNA sequence: TGTGCCAGCGCTACCGGGATCGGAGCGTATGAGCAGTTCTTC. Translating it yields CASATGIGAYEQFF.

This chain connects TRBV14 to TRBJ1-3; the D is unclear. Trimming took off 6 bases at V and 0 bases at J, with 15 bases between the two ends. Germline V gene sequence: CDR1 SGHDN, CDR2 FVKESK. The CDR3 runs 16 residues. CDR3 bases: TGTGCCAGCAGTGAAGGGCGGGCGATCTCTGGAAACACCATATATTTT. Its protein product is CASSEGRAISGNTIYF.

On this clonotype: A junction boundary mismatches the germline segment, possibly from a read error. V is TRBV7-9 and J is TRBJ1-1, with 7 bases identical to TRBD1. Germline-derived CDR1 and CDR2 are SEHNR and FQNEAQ (reference sequence). CDR3 length: 15 residues. The CDR3 is CASSHRQGQWTETFF. As DNA, the CDR3 is TGTGCCAGCAGCCACCGACAGGGCCAGTGGACTGAAACTTTCTTT.

The J gene is TRBJ2-2, the V gene TRBV7-8; D unresolved. Germline CDR1 is SGHVS and CDR2 is FQNEAQ. The CDR3 covers 13 residues. Trimming stripped 1 base from V and 7 bases from J, with 7 bases between. DNA for the CDR3: TGTGCCAGCAGCTTAGAGGTTGGCGGGGAGCTGTTTTTT. It specifies CASSLEVGGELFF. Based on the CDR3 plus reference TRBV7-8 and TRBJ2-2, the full variable domain is GAGVSQSPRYKVAKRGQDVALRCDPISGHVSLFWYQQALGQGPEFLTYFQNEAQLDKSGLPSDRFFAERPEGSVSTLKIQRTQQEDSAVYLCASSLEVGGELFFGEGSRLTVL.

V usage is TRBV9 and J usage is TRBJ1-2, with TRBD1 as a possible D gene (6 bases). V dropped 5 bases and J dropped 8 bases, with 13 bases sitting between them. Per germline, CDR1 SGDLS and CDR2 YYNGEE. CDR3 length: 12 amino acids. The CDR3 protein is CASSRHREGYTF. The CDR3 region has the DNA TGTGCCAGCAGTAGGCACAGGGAAGGCTACACCTTC.

CDR3 amino acids: CASSSEGQASYGYTF. In DNA, the CDR3 is TGTGCCAGCAGCAGTGAAGGACAGGCAAGCTATGGCTACACCTTC. J is TRBJ1-2 and V is TRBV7-9; 7 bases are a match to TRBD1. V lost 5 bases to trimming and J lost 4 bases; unmatched junction nucleotides: 10. This CDR3 comprises 15 residues. Germline CDR1 is SEHNR and CDR2 is FQNEAQ (reference sequence).

The chain joins TRBV2 to TRBJ2-7; 9 bases map to TRBD1. The germline gives CDR1 SNHLY, CDR2 FYNNEI. Unmatched junction bases numbered 3, after V lost 4 bases and J lost 5 bases. CDR3 size: 13 residues. The CDR3 nucleotides are TGTGCCAGCAGTGGGGACAGGGCCCACGAGCAGTACTTC. Amino acid sequence: CASSGDRAHEQYF. The variable domain in full, with the rest retrieved from reference TRBV2 and TRBJ2-7, is EPEVTQTPSHQVTQMGQEVILRCVPISNHLYFYWYRQILGQKVEFLVSFYNNEISEKSEIFDDQFSVERPDGSNFTLKIRSTKLEDSAMYFCASSGDRAHEQYFGPGTRLTVT.

The CDR3 is CASSSSLLSGKYF. In DNA form, the CDR3 reads TGCGCCAGCAGCTCCAGCCTGTTAAGCGGGAAGTACTTC. The rearrangement joins TRBV5-1 to TRBJ2-4; 7 nucleotides align to TRBD2. This CDR3 has 13 amino acids. Germline CDR1 and CDR2: SGHRS and YFSETQ. J gave up 14 bases and V 3 bases, and 11 bases lay outside the gene matches. The full variable domain, completed using reference TRBV5-1 and TRBJ2-4, is KAGVTQTPRYLIKTRGQQVTLSCSPISGHRSVSWYQQTPGQGLQFLFEYFSETQRNKGNFPGRFSGRQFSNSRSEMNVSTLELGDSALYLCASSSSLLSGKYFGAGTRLSVL.

The table lists this clonotype with many counts. The rearrangement uses TRBV7-9 and TRBJ2-1; 10 bases are shared with TRBD2. The CDR3 is 14 amino acids. The V segment lost 4 bases and the J segment 7 bases; nucleotides outside the gene matches: 4. Germline loops: CDR1 SEHNR, CDR2 FQNEAQ (reference sequence). CDR3 nucleotide sequence: TGTGCCAGCAGCTACGGGGGACTAGCGAATGAGCAGTTCTTC. Translated: CASSYGGLANEQFF.

This clonotype was recorded at least ten times. The chain uses TRBV20-1 and TRBJ1-5; TRBD1 matches 7 bases. The CDR3 loop spans 16 amino acids. The V and J ends lost 1 base and 0 bases, in that order; junction bases with no gene match: 6. Germline V gene data show CDR1 as DFQATT and CDR2 as SNEGSKA (reference sequence). The CDR3 spells CSARGQGIYSNQPQHF. CDR3 sequence (DNA): TGCAGTGCTAGAGGACAGGGAATTTATAGCAATCAGCCCCAGCATTTT.

In its sample, this clonotype was seen a few times. The rearrangement uses TRBV30 and TRBJ1-1; no clear D gene. The CDR3 is 15 residues long. Trimming removed 2 bases from V and 0 bases from J, with 13 bases in between. CDR1 and CDR2 (germline): GTSNPN, SVGIG (reference sequence). The CDR3 DNA sequence: TGTGCCTGGAGTCCCAACCTCGTCCTGAACACTGAAGCTTTCTTT. Its translation is CAWSPNLVLNTEAFF.

This clonotype was seen ten or more times. The chain joins TRBV19 to TRBJ1-2, with 7 bases that match TRBD1. The CDR3 runs 14 residues. V lost 5 bases and J lost 5; bases outside the gene matches: 8. Germline V gene data show CDR1 as LNHDA and CDR2 as SQIVND (reference sequence). Here the CDR3 reads CASSLDRTSYGYTF. As DNA, the CDR3 is TGTGCCAGTAGTCTGGACAGGACCAGTTATGGCTACACCTTC.

The CDR3 region is CATSRERGNTEAFF. The CDR3 DNA follows: TGTGCCACCAGCAGAGAAAGGGGGAACACTGAAGCTTTCTTT. The V call is TRBV15, the J call TRBJ1-1; D may be TRBD1 (5 bases). The V end was cut by 0 bases, the J end by 1 base, with 6 bases between. The germline V gene has CDR1 LNHNV and CDR2 YYDKDF (reference sequence). This CDR3 has 14 amino acids. The full variable domain, rest sourced from reference TRBV15 and TRBJ1-1, is DAMVIQNPRYQVTQFGKPVTLSCSQTLNHNVMYWYQQKSSQAPKLLFHYYDKDFNNEADTPDNFQSRRPNTSFCFLDIRSPGLGDTAMYLCATSRERGNTEAFFGQGTRLTVV.

This clonotype showed up many times. The V call is TRBV20-1, the J call TRBJ2-1; 8 nucleotides align to TRBD1. The length of the CDR3 is 16 residues. Looked up from germline, CDR1 is DFQATT and CDR2 is SNEGSKA (reference sequence). V was pared by 6 bases and J by 3 bases, with 13 bases of the junction left unmatched. CDR3 coding DNA: TGCAGTGCCAACCCGACAGGGGTTGACTACTACAATGAGCAGTTCTTC. It specifies CSANPTGVDYYNEQFF.

A few counts support this clonotype. The chain uses TRBV6-1 and TRBJ1-1, with D hard to call. V lost 6 bases, J lost 1 base, and 9 bases lay in between. The CDR3 is 13 residues long. CDR1 and CDR2 from the germline V gene are MNHNS and SASEGT. The CDR3 DNA reads TGTGCCAGCAGCCGGTCTTGGAACACTGAAGCTTTCTTT. It codes for CASSRSWNTEAFF.

CDR3 in amino acids: CASSPTTGLDYGYTF. The CDR3 nucleotides read TGTGCCAGCTCACCAACCACAGGGTTGGACTATGGCTACACCTTC. The chain carries TRBV18 and TRBJ1-2, with a possible D match to TRBD1 (6 bases). Trimming shortened V by 2 bases and J by 3 bases, and 13 bases separated the two germline ends. The germline CDR1 and CDR2 sequences are KGHSH and LQKENI. This CDR3 contains 15 residues.

This clonotype was seen ten or more times. The genes are TRBV2 and TRBJ2-2; 8 bases align to TRBD2. The CDR3 length is 16 residues. V lost 6 bases and J lost 0; bases outside the gene matches: 6. Germline CDR1 reads SNHLY; CDR2 reads FYNNEI. CDR3 amino acids: CASSKLAASNTGELFF. The DNA of the CDR3 is TGTGCCAGCAGCAAACTAGCGGCGTCGAACACCGGGGAGCTGTTTTTT.

In this sample, this clonotype turned up many times. The chain couples TRBV20-1 to TRBJ1-3; D not certain. Germline CDR1 DFQATT, CDR2 SNEGSKA (reference sequence). V was trimmed by 5 bases and J by 4 bases, leaving 15 bases between them. This CDR3 is built from 14 residues. CDR3 nucleotide sequence: TGCAGTGCTTCCCGACCTGGGCCCGGAAACACCATATATTTT. It specifies CSASRPGPGNTIYF.

In regard to this clonotype: Compared with germline, one end of the junction differs, possibly owing to a read error. This chain uses TRBV10-2 with TRBJ2-7; D is uncertain. Germline V gene sequence: CDR1 WSHSY, CDR2 SAAADI. The CDR3 contains 13 residues. The CDR3 nucleotides read TGCGCCAGCAGTGACAGCCCTTCCTACGAGCGGTACTTC. As protein: CASSDSPSYERYF.

In this sample, this clonotype turned up many times. The rearrangement joins TRBV5-1 to TRBJ1-2; 10 nucleotides match TRBD1. Germline V gene data show CDR1 as SGHRS and CDR2 as YFSETQ. This CDR3 contains 15 residues. Trimming at V came to 4 bases and at J to 3 bases, leaving 6 bases not matched to a gene. The CDR3 spells CASSLRQGADYGYTF. Written as DNA, the CDR3 is TGCGCCAGCAGCCTGCGACAGGGGGCAGACTATGGCTACACCTTC.

This clonotype was recorded at least ten times. This chain connects TRBV6-1 to TRBJ2-1; no clear D gene. V gave up 8 bases and J gave up 10 bases, with 3 bases separating them. Per germline, CDR1 MNHNS and CDR2 SASEGT. The CDR3 is 8 amino acids. The CDR3 bases are TGTGCCAGCGGCGAGCAGTTCTTC. Protein: CASGEQFF.

The rearrangement uses TRBV24-1 and TRBJ2-1; 12 nucleotides agree with TRBD1. The V gene's germline CDR1 is KGHDR and CDR2 SFDVKD. CDR3 length: 14 amino acids. The junction had 4 bases not matched to a gene; V was cut back by 8 bases and J by 6 bases. CDR3 in amino acids: CATTGQGAGNEQFF. In DNA, the CDR3 is TGTGCCACCACGGGACAGGGGGCCGGCAATGAGCAGTTCTTC.